Listed below are T cell receptor beta chains from one sample, sequenced in a study of lymphopenia after photon versus proton radiotherapy. Assay used: immunoSEQ multiplex PCR; TCRdb lists only in-frame clones, some missing. Among 53,000 or so clones, over 70% were seen once, and the ten largest hold around 30%. The sequencing used peripheral blood, collected from a patient treated with photon-based radiotherapy. These receptors were taken from a man in his fifties with gastric cancer. Both conserved end residues are part of each CDR3. A D gene is named only where the DNA matches it firmly. Only some rows state a clone size, as once, few, many or a class for expanded clones.

j_call d_call v_call clone_size cdr3_aa cdr3_nt
TRBJ2-1 . TRBV15 . CATSRDLWTVTNEQFF TGTGCCACCAGCAGAGATTTGTGGACAGTGACCAATGAGCAGTTCTTC
TRBJ1-2 . TRBV21-1 few CASSNPRGQEGYTF TGTGCCAGCAGCAACCCGCGGGGGCAGGAAGGCTACACCTTC
TRBJ1-2 . TRBV6-6 . CASSYLVGDYGYTF TGTGCCAGCAGTTACTTGGTGGGAGACTATGGCTACACCTTC
TRBJ1-6 . TRBV20-1 . CSAGDIHF TGCAGTGCTGGGGACATCCACTTT
TRBJ2-2 . TRBV19 few CASSPQGTGELFF TGTGCCAGTAGTCCCCAGGGAACCGGGGAGCTGTTTTTT
TRBJ2-7 TRBD1 TRBV5-1 once CASSLLATGTGNDEQYF TGCGCCAGCAGCCTGCTAGCGACCGGGACAGGGAACGACGAGCAGTACTTC
TRBJ2-4 . TRBV7-8 . CASSLFTGNIQYF TGTGCCAGCAGCTTATTTACGGGGAACATTCAGTACTTC
TRBJ2-7 . TRBV28 . CASSPSGARSGEQYF TGTGCCAGCAGCCCCTCGGGGGCGCGATCGGGTGAGCAGTACTTC
TRBJ2-7 . TRBV7-6 few CASRLGETGYEQYF TGTGCCAGCCGGTTAGGGGAGACGGGTTACGAGCAGTACTTC
TRBJ1-1 . TRBV6-1 . CASSEADGNTEAFF TGTGCCAGCAGTGAAGCAGACGGGAACACTGAAGCTTTCTTT
TRBJ2-3 TRBD2 TRBV7-2 once CASSTNELREASAGAQYF TGTGCCAGCAGCACAAATGAATTGCGGGAGGCCTCCGCCGGCGCGCAGTATTTT
TRBJ2-3 . TRBV28 . CASSLAGASTDTQYF TGTGCCAGCAGTTTAGCGGGGGCTAGCACAGATACGCAGTATTTT
TRBJ1-1 . TRBV5-6 . CASSRQPPNTEAFF TGTGCCAGCAGCCGACAACCTCCGAACACTGAAGCTTTCTTT
TRBJ2-1 . TRBV12-1 . CASSSRSGSSDEQFF TGTGCCAGCAGCTCCCGAAGCGGGAGTTCTGATGAGCAGTTCTTC
TRBJ2-3 TRBD2 TRBV30 . CAWSPLPGGRTSDTQYF TGTGCCTGGAGCCCCCTTCCTGGCGGGAGGACCTCAGATACGCAGTATTTT
TRBJ2-7 TRBD2 TRBV7-2 . CASSLAGGSSYEQYF TGTGCCAGCAGCTTAGCGGGCGGGAGCTCCTACGAGCAGTACTTC
TRBJ1-3 . TRBV19 . CASTPVSSGNTIYF TGTGCCAGTACCCCAGTGAGCTCTGGAAACACCATATATTTT
TRBJ1-1 . TRBV10-1 few CASTKQGGTEAFF TGCGCCAGCACTAAACAGGGCGGGACTGAAGCTTTCTTT
TRBJ2-5 . TRBV7-9 . CASSLTGKGETQYF TGTGCCAGCAGCTTAACAGGGAAAGGCGAGACCCAGTACTTC
TRBJ2-3 TRBD2 TRBV6-6 . CASSPASGRVTDTQYF TGTGCCAGCAGTCCGGCTAGCGGGAGGGTTACAGATACGCAGTATTTT
TRBJ1-1 . TRBV18 . CASSPGDGGVNTEAFF TGTGCCAGCTCGCCGGGAGACGGAGGGGTGAACACTGAAGCTTTCTTT
TRBJ1-2 TRBD1 TRBV19 . CASSSHDRGLGYTF TGTGCCAGTAGTTCCCATGACAGGGGGCTTGGCTACACCTTC
TRBJ2-1 . TRBV29-1 . CSVWGGESSYNEQFF TGCAGCGTTTGGGGGGGCGAATCCTCCTACAATGAGCAGTTCTTC
TRBJ2-2 . TRBV11-2 . CASSHTDFNTGELFF TGTGCCAGCAGCCACACAGATTTTAACACCGGGGAGCTGTTTTTT
TRBJ2-3 . TRBV11-2 . CASRPATGWSTDTQYF TGTGCCAGCAGGCCGGCGACAGGTTGGAGCACAGATACGCAGTATTTT
TRBJ2-3 . TRBV7-2 . CASSLGGIDTDTQYF TGTGCCAGCAGCTTAGGCGGGATTGACACAGATACGCAGTATTTT